This T cell receptor (beta chain) emerged from a study of T cell repertoires in cytomegalovirus infection. TCRdb re-analysed the reads in MiXCR, keeping a single row per CDR3 protein. The table shows hundreds of thousands of distinct CDR3 sequences, with less than 20% occurring only once. The CDR3 covers 14 residues. The germline V gene encodes CDR1 MNHEY and CDR2 SVGEGT. V dropped 0 bases and J dropped 10; count of bases not matched to a gene: 6. This clonotype was seen at least ten times. The chain couples TRBV6-2 or TRBV6-3 to TRBJ2-1; 7 nucleotides line up with TRBD2. The receptor's source is a human donor in good health (CMV status not recorded). Some clones in this sample may be carry-over from other donors' samples. The sample consisted of PBMCs. Here the CDR3 reads CASSYSGGRWEQFF. DNA for the CDR3: TGTGCCAGCAGTTACTCTGGCGGGAGATGGGAGCAGTTCTTC.